The 26 T cell receptor beta chains listed next were all sequenced from one sample in a study of blood T cell repertoires in COVID-19. Sequencing used immunoSEQ multiplex PCR; TCRdb keeps in-frame clones, though not all of them. The table has some 110,000 clones, roughly 83% seen once. Sample: peripheral blood. These receptor sequences come from a woman in her sixties or seventies with acute or convalescent COVID-19.

V is TRBV5-1 and J is TRBJ2-2; 9 nucleotides match TRBD2. CDR3 length: 16 amino acids. Looked up from germline, CDR1 is SGHRS and CDR2 is YFSETQ. Unmatched junction bases numbered 8, after V lost 4 bases and J lost 4 bases. CDR3 nucleotide sequence: TGCGCCAGCAGCCCTCTTAGCGGGGGCCTCACCGGGGAGCTGTTTTTT. This encodes CASSPLSGGLTGELFF.

The chain's CDR3 is CASGLANTDTQYF. The CDR3 DNA reads as TGTGCCAGCGGGTTAGCCAACACAGATACGCAGTATTTT. This sequence joins TRBV7-9 and TRBJ2-3; the D is unclear. Germline values: CDR1 SEHNR, CDR2 FQNEAQ (reference sequence). The V and J ends lost 8 bases and 2 bases respectively, with 11 bases between them. The CDR3 runs to 13 residues.

The chain employs TRBV19 and TRBJ2-7; possible D gene TRBD1, 5 bases. The CDR3 extends over 13 amino acids. V was cut by 10 bases and J by 1 base, with 14 bases left in between. The germline CDR1 and CDR2 sequences are LNHDA and SQIVND (reference sequence). CDR3 sequence (DNA): TGTGCCAATAGACAGTGTCCTTCCTACGAGCAGTACTTC. Translating it yields CANRQCPSYEQYF.

The chain employs TRBV12-3 or TRBV12-4 and TRBJ2-5; D possibly corresponds to TRBD2 (6 bases). The CDR3 spans 12 residues. Trimming pared 7 bases from V and 4 bases from J, leaving 10 bases between. CDR3 in DNA: TGTGCCAGCACCTTGGGGGGAGAGACCCAGTACTTC. Translated, it gives CASTLGGETQYF.

This chain connects TRBV10-3 to TRBJ1-6; 7 nucleotides line up with TRBD1. V shed 6 bases, J shed 7 bases, and the junction held 6 bases outside the gene matches. CDR1 is ENHRY and CDR2 is SYGVKD in the germline V gene. The CDR3 covers 14 residues. The CDR3 loop reads CAIRVGGANSPLHF. DNA of the CDR3: TGTGCCATCAGAGTAGGGGGCGCGAATTCACCCCTCCACTTT.

This chain links TRBV5-1 with TRBJ2-1; 8 bases are a match to TRBD2. CDR1 is SGHRS, CDR2 YFSETQ, per germline. V was clipped by 4 bases and J by 8 bases; unmatched bases: 11. This CDR3 region has 15 residues. CDR3 sequence: CASSPRLAPTDEQFF. In DNA, the CDR3 is TGCGCCAGCAGCCCCCGACTAGCGCCCACGGATGAGCAGTTCTTC.

DNA for the CDR3: TGCGCCAGCAGCCTTAGCGGGAGTACGCTGGAGACCCAGTACTTC. Translation: CASSLSGSTLETQYF. The chain employs TRBV5-1 and TRBJ2-5; TRBD2 matches at 9 bases. Germline V gene data show CDR1 as SGHRS and CDR2 as YFSETQ. The CDR3 contains 15 residues. The V and J ends lost 4 bases and 5 bases, in that order; junction bases with no gene match: 9. Drawing the rest from reference TRBV5-1 and TRBJ2-5, the complete variable domain is KAGVTQTPRYLIKTRGQQVTLSCSPISGHRSVSWYQQTPGQGLQFLFEYFSETQRNKGNFPGRFSGRQFSNSRSEMNVSTLELGDSALYLCASSLSGSTLETQYFGPGTRLLVL.

This sequence joins TRBV6-6 and TRBJ1-1, with D uncertain. CDR1 MNHNY and CDR2 SVGAGI come from the germline V gene (reference sequence). Trimming removed 0 bases from V and 1 base from J, with 9 bases in between. The CDR3 runs 15 residues. The CDR3 sequence is CASSYSLHGNTEAFF. For the CDR3, the DNA is TGTGCCAGCAGTTACTCGTTACATGGGAACACTGAAGCTTTCTTT.

The J gene is TRBJ1-2, the V gene TRBV10-3; a weak D match, TRBD1 (5 bases). This CDR3 spans 14 amino acids. Germline V gives CDR1 ENHRY, CDR2 SYGVKD. V was pared by 4 bases and J by 3 bases, with 12 bases between. CDR3 DNA: TGTGCCATCAGTGTGGGGCAGAAAGACTATGGCTACACCTTC. It specifies CAISVGQKDYGYTF.

This clone appeared once. This chain connects TRBV7-9 to TRBJ2-3; 8 positions match TRBD2. Germline CDR1 is SEHNR and CDR2 is FQNEAQ (reference sequence). Trimming removed 3 bases from V and 5 bases from J; junction bases left unmatched: 4. The CDR3 covers 14 residues. The CDR3 coding sequence is TGTGCCAGCAGCTTTCGGGAGGGAGGAGATACGCAGTATTTT. Protein sequence: CASSFREGGDTQYF.

The DNA of the CDR3 is TGTGCCAGCAGCGCGGACGGGGGGAGCACAGATACGCAGTATTTT. Translated: CASSADGGSTDTQYF. This chain connects TRBV5-4 to TRBJ2-3, with 7 bases identical to TRBD2. The V segment lost 4 bases and the J segment 0 bases; nucleotides outside the gene matches: 5. Germline CDR1 and CDR2: SGHNT and YYREEE (reference sequence). This CDR3 has 15 amino acids.

The rearrangement uses TRBV5-1 and TRBJ2-5; D tentatively reads TRBD1 or TRBD2 (6 bases each). Germline lookup yields CDR1 SGHRS and CDR2 YFSETQ. Trimming shortened V by 4 bases and J by 5 bases, and 15 bases separated the two germline ends. CDR3 length equals 14 residues. CDR3 nucleotide sequence: TGCGCCAGCAGCCTGGGGGGCCGTTCGGAGACCCAGTACTTC. Protein sequence: CASSLGGRSETQYF.

V is TRBV9 and J is TRBJ1-1; D is unclear. The V end lost 7 bases, the J end lost 1 base, and 14 bases lay between the germline ends. CDR1 is SGDLS, CDR2 YYNGEE, per germline. This CDR3 has 14 residues. The CDR3 spells CASSSRSKNTEAFF. The CDR3 nucleotides are TGTGCCAGCTCATCACGGAGTAAGAACACTGAAGCTTTCTTT.

The V gene is TRBV9, the J gene TRBJ2-1; tentative D call: TRBD2 (7 bases). This CDR3 region has 16 residues. In germline, CDR1 is SGDLS, CDR2 YYNGEE. V shed 3 bases and J shed 5 bases, with 18 bases lying between them. CDR3 in amino acids: CASSAPLGGQDNEQFF. As DNA, the CDR3 is TGTGCCAGCAGCGCCCCCCTGGGGGGGCAAGACAATGAGCAGTTCTTC.

This clone was detected once. V and J are TRBV3-1 (or the pseudogene TRBV3-2) and TRBJ1-1; TRBD1 might be the D (6 bases). Trimming took 5 bases from V and 8 from J, leaving 9 bases between them. The CDR3 length is 11 residues. From germline, CDR1 is LGHDT and CDR2 YNNKEL (reference sequence). The DNA of the CDR3 is TGTGCCAGCAGCACAGGGAAAGAAGCTTTCTTT. Protein product: CASSTGKEAFF.

This clone is a singleton in its sample. In DNA, the CDR3 is TGTGCCAGCACCTTGAGAGGTGAAGCTTTCTTT. It codes for CASTLRGEAFF. The chain uses TRBV12-3 or TRBV12-4 and TRBJ1-1, with D unresolved. The CDR3 contains 11 residues. V dropped 7 bases and J dropped 7 bases, with 10 bases sitting between them.

This chain uses TRBV2 with TRBJ2-7; D remains unclear. V was pared by 1 base and J by 2 bases, with 12 bases between. CDR3 size: 15 residues. The V gene's germline CDR1 is SNHLY and CDR2 FYNNEI. The CDR3 sequence is CASSEETRIPYEQYF. The DNA of the CDR3 is TGTGCCAGCAGTGAAGAGACTCGAATTCCCTACGAGCAGTACTTC.

The chain couples TRBV30 to TRBJ2-1; perhaps TRBD2 as D (6 bases). CDR1 and CDR2 from the germline V gene are GTSNPN and SVGIG (reference sequence). The CDR3 runs 11 residues. V dropped 3 bases and J dropped 13 bases, with 13 bases sitting between them. The CDR3 is CAWRTGTLQFF. The CDR3 region has the DNA TGTGCCTGGAGGACCGGGACTTTACAGTTCTTC.

The chain carries TRBV5-1 and TRBJ2-2; D is unclear. The CDR3 covers 18 residues. CDR1 and CDR2 from the germline V gene are SGHRS and YFSETQ. Trimming stripped 4 bases from V and 5 bases from J, with 24 bases between. The CDR3 loop reads CASSPTLSEALSTGELFF. The DNA for the CDR3 is TGCGCCAGCAGCCCCACTCTGAGTGAAGCCCTGAGTACCGGGGAGCTGTTTTTT.

The chain combines TRBV6-6 with TRBJ2-7, with D unresolved. The V gene lost 7 bases and the J gene lost 4 bases, with 11 bases spanning the gap. CDR3 length: 12 residues. Germline CDR1 is MNHNY and CDR2 is SVGAGI (reference sequence). The CDR3 DNA reads as TGTGCCAGCACCGAAACTTCTTACGAGCAGTACTTC. As protein: CASTETSYEQYF.

This clone was detected only once. V gene TRBV10-3 combines with J gene TRBJ2-2; 8 bases are shared with TRBD1. The germline V gene has CDR1 ENHRY and CDR2 SYGVKD. Germline trimming cut 3 bases from V and 6 bases from J; bases unmatched to any gene: 6. The CDR3 extends over 15 amino acids. The CDR3 here is CAISEGTGGSGELFF. CDR3 DNA: TGTGCCATCAGTGAAGGGACAGGAGGGTCCGGGGAGCTGTTTTTT.

The chain joins TRBV6-6 to TRBJ1-5; 7 nucleotides match TRBD1. Germline CDR1 is MNHNY and CDR2 is SVGAGI (reference sequence). Trimming cost V 8 bases and J 3 bases; bases outside gene matches: 10. The CDR3 spans 15 residues. CDR3 loop: CASVPPTGNNQPQHF. The CDR3 DNA sequence: TGTGCCAGCGTGCCTCCGACAGGGAACAATCAGCCCCAGCATTTT.

This sequence joins TRBV5-1 and TRBJ2-7; TRBD2 might be the D (6 bases). CDR3 length equals 14 residues. Trimming removed 4 bases at V and 4 bases at J, with 15 bases between. From germline, CDR1 is SGHRS and CDR2 YFSETQ. The CDR3 is CASSILSGPYEQYF. The CDR3 coding sequence is TGCGCCAGCAGCATCCTAAGCGGGCCTTACGAGCAGTACTTC.

This sequence joins TRBV5-4 and TRBJ1-2, with 7 bases identical to TRBD1. The germline CDR1 and CDR2 sequences are SGHNT and YYREEE (reference sequence). J lost 4 bases, V lost 1 base, and 1 base had no gene match. The CDR3 is 13 residues long. The chain's CDR3 is CASSLRDSYGYTF. DNA of the CDR3: TGTGCCAGCAGCTTGAGGGACAGCTATGGCTACACCTTC.

The chain has TRBV30 and TRBJ1-6; D is unclear. CDR1 and CDR2 (germline): GTSNPN, SVGIG (reference sequence). V was pared by 0 bases and J by 5 bases, with 14 bases between. The CDR3 has 16 residues. CDR3 DNA sequence: TGTGCCTGGAGTGTAGCGGCCGTGACCGATAATTCACCCCTCCACTTT. This gives the protein CAWSVAAVTDNSPLHF.

J is TRBJ2-5 and V is TRBV10-3; 8 bases are a match to TRBD1. V lost 7 bases, J lost 5 bases, and 6 bases stayed unmatched. Germline loops: CDR1 ENHRY, CDR2 SYGVKD. CDR3 length: 13 amino acids. The CDR3 region has the DNA TGTGCCATCAACCAGGGGGCAGGGGAGACCCAGTACTTC. Its protein is CAINQGAGETQYF.